The subject of this entry is one TCR beta chain. Antigen specificity is unknown. Losses at the gene ends were 5 bases for V and 0 bases for J; bases not matched to a gene: 19. Germline-derived CDR1 and CDR2 are SQVTM and ANQGSEA. CDR3 length equals 19 residues. This entry comes from a study of cytomegalovirus exposure and HLA in healthy donors. General study results and limits: According to reports, the classifier identified cytomegalovirus status with high specificity and sensitivity. Productive status was seen about 90% or about 30% of the time for most TCR beta V segments in an earlier analysis.

PCR employed 60 Vbeta and 13 Jbeta primers. Here immunoSEQ multiplex PCR was the method, and the copy in TCRdb shows in-frame clones only, minus some. The table lists fewer than 200,000 clones, around 77% of them singletons, with 2% to 2.5% in the top ten. This chain connects TRBV29-1 to TRBJ1-1; 9 nucleotides match TRBD1. The specimen was PBMCs. The TCR was taken from a man between 60 and 70 years old in good health and CMV-seronegative. The CDR3 spells CSVLNFLSGTGTMNTEAFF. CDR3 DNA sequence: TGCAGCGTTCTCAATTTTTTATCCGGGACAGGGACTATGAACACTGAAGCTTTCTTT.